The T cell receptor beta chain described here comes from a study of technical replicates of blood from several donors. This clone was recorded only once. The germline gives CDR1 SEHNR, CDR2 FQNEAQ (reference sequence). V dropped 1 base and J dropped 4; count of bases not matched to a gene: 3. This CDR3 has 14 amino acids. Profiling relied on immunoSEQ multiplex PCR, and the TCRdb table lists in-frame clones only, not all of them. The repertoire includes 65,000 to 95,000 clones, around 85% of them detected once, and roughly 4.4% sits in the top ten. The sequencing input was PBMCs. The TCR originated in a human donor in good health. Some clones in this sample may be carry-over from other donors' samples. The chain is built from TRBV7-9 and TRBJ2-5; TRBD2 matches 7 bases. CDR3 coding DNA: TGTGCCAGCAGCTTAGGTCGGGAGGTAGAGACCCAGTACTTC. It yields the protein CASSLGREVETQYF. The variable domain in full, completed from reference TRBV7-9 and TRBJ2-5, reads DTGVSQNPRHKITKRGQNVTFRCDPISEHNRLYWYRQTLGQGPEFLTYFQNEAQLEKSRLLSDRFSAERPKGSFSTLEIQRTEQGDSAMYLCASSLGREVETQYFGPGTRLLVL.